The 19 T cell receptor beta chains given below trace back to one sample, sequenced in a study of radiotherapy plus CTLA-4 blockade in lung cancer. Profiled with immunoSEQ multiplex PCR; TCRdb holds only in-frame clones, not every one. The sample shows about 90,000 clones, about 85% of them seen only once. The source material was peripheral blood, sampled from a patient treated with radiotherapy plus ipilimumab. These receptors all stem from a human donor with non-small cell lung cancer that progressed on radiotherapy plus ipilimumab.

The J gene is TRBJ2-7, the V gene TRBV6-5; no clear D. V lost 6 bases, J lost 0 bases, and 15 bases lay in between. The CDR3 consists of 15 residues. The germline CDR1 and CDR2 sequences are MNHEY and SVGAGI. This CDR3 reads CASSRAGLSSYEQYF. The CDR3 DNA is TGTGCCAGCAGCCGGGCCGGTCTTAGCTCCTACGAGCAGTACTTC.

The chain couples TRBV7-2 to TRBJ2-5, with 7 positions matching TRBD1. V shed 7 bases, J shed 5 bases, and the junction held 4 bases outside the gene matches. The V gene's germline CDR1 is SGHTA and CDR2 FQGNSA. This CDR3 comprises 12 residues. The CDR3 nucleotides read TGTGCCAGCAAGGGGGCTGGGGAGACCCAGTACTTC. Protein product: CASKGAGETQYF.

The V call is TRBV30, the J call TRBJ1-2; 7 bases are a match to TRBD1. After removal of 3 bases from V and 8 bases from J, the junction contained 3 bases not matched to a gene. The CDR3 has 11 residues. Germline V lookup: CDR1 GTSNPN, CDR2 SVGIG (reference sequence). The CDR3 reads CAWSPTGGYTF. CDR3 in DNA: TGTGCCTGGAGCCCGACAGGGGGCTACACCTTC.

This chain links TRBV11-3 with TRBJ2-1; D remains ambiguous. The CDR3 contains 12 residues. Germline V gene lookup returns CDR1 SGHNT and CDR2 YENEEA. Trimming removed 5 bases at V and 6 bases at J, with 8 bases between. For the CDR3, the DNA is TGTGCCAGCAGCCCGCCTAGCAATGAGCAGTTCTTC. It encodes CASSPPSNEQFF.

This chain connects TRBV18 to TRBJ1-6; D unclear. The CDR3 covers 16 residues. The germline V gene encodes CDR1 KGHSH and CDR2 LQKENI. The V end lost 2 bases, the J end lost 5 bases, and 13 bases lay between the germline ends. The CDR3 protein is CASSPSSRKDNSPLHF. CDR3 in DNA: TGTGCCAGCTCACCATCGTCCAGGAAAGATAATTCACCCCTCCACTTT. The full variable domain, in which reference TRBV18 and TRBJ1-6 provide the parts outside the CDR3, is NAGVMQNPRHLVRRRGQEARLRCSPMKGHSHVYWYRQLPEEGLKFMVYLQKENIIDESGMPKERFSAEFPKEGPSILRIQQVVRGDSAAYFCASSPSSRKDNSPLHFGNGTRLTVT.

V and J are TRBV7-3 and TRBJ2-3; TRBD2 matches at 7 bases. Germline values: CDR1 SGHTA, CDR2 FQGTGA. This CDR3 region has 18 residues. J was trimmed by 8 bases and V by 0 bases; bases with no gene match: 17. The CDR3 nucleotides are TGTGCCAGCAGCTTAACTTCCGGCGGGGGATCGTCCACGGGTACGCAGTATTTT. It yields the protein CASSLTSGGGSSTGTQYF.

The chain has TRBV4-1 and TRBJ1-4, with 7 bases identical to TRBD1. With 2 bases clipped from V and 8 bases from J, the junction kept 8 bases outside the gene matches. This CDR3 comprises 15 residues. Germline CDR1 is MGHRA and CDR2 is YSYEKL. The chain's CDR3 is CASSQPRQGREKLFF. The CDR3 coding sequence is TGCGCCAGCAGCCAACCCAGACAGGGCCGAGAAAAACTGTTTTTT.

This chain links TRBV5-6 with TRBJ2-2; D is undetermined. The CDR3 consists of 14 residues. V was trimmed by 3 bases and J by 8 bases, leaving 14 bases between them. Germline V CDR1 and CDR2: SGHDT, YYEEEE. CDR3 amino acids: CASSYLSAVGELFF. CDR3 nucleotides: TGTGCCAGCAGCTACCTATCGGCAGTGGGGGAGCTGTTTTTT.

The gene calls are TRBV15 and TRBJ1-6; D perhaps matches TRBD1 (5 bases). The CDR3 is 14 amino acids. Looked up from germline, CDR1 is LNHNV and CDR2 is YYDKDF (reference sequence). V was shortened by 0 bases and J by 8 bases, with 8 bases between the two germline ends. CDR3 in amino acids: CATSRDLGHSPLHF. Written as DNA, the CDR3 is TGTGCCACCAGCAGAGATTTGGGGCATTCACCCCTCCACTTT.

The CDR3 spells CASSPPNSYEQYF. The CDR3 DNA is TGTGCCAGCTCACCACCGAACAGCTACGAGCAGTACTTC. The chain links TRBV18 to TRBJ2-7; D not resolved. The CDR3 runs 13 residues. V lost 0 bases, J lost 3 bases, and 6 bases lay in between. Germline V lookup: CDR1 KGHSH, CDR2 LQKENI.

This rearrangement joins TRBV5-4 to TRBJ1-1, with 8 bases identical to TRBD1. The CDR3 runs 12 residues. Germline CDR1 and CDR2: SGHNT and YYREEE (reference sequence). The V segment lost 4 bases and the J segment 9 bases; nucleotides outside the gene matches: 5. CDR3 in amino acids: CASSPRTGKAFF. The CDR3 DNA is TGTGCCAGCAGCCCACGGACAGGGAAAGCTTTCTTT.

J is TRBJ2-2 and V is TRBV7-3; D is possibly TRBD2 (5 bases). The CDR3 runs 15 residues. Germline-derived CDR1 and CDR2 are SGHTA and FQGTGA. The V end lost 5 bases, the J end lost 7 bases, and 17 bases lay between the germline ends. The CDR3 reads CASSPPKWAGGELFF. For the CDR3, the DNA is TGTGCCAGCAGCCCCCCCAAGTGGGCGGGCGGGGAGCTGTTTTTT.

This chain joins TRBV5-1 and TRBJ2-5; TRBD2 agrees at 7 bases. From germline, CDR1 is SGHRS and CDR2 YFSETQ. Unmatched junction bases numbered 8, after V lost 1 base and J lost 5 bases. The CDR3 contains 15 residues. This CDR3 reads CASSLTSVLGETQYF. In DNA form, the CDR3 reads TGCGCCAGCAGCTTGACTAGCGTACTTGGGGAGACCCAGTACTTC.

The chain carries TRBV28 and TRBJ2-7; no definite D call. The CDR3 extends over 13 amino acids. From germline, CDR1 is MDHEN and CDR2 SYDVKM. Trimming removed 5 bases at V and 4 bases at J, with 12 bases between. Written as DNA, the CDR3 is TGTGCCAGCAGTGTACATACCGATTACGAGCAGTACTTC. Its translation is CASSVHTDYEQYF.

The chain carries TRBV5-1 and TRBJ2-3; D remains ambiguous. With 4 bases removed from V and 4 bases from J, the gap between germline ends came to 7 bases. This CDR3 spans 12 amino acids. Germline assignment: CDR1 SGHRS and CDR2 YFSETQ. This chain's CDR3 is CASSTLADTQYF. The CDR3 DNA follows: TGCGCCAGCAGCACCTTAGCAGATACGCAGTATTTT.

CDR3 nucleotide sequence: TGTGCCAGCAGACAACAGGGCTTTAATTCACCCCTCCACTTT. Protein: CASRQQGFNSPLHF. This rearrangement joins TRBV6-6 to TRBJ1-6; D perhaps matches TRBD1 (6 bases). CDR3 size: 14 residues. CDR1 and CDR2 from the germline V gene are MNHNY and SVGAGI (reference sequence). V was pared by 6 bases and J by 6 bases, with 12 bases between.

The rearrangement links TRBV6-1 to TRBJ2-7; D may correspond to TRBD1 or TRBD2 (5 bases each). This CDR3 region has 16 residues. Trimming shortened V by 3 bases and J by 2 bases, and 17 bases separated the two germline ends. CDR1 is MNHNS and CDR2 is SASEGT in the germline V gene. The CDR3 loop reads CASSEVIRDPAYEQYF. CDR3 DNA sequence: TGTGCCAGCAGTGAGGTGATCCGGGACCCAGCCTACGAGCAGTACTTC.

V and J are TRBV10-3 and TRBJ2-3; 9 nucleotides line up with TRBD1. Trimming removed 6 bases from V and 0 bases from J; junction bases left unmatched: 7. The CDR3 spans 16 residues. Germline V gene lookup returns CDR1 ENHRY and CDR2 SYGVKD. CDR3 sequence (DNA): TGTGCCATCAGCGCATCGGGACAGGGAAGCACAGATACGCAGTATTTT. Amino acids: CAISASGQGSTDTQYF.

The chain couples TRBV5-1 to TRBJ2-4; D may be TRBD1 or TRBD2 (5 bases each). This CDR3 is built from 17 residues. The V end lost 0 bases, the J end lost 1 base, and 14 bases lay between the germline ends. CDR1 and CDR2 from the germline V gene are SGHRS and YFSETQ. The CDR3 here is CASSLAVGELAKNIQYF. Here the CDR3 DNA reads TGCGCCAGCAGCTTGGCCGTGGGGGAATTGGCCAAAAACATTCAGTACTTC.